This TCR beta chain was captured in a study of control samples from healthy donors and cancer patients. Measured with immunoSEQ multiplex PCR; TCRdb has only the in-frame clones, and not every one. Of 15,000 to 20,000 clones listed, around 84% are singletons. Germline V gene data show CDR1 as MNHNY and CDR2 as SVGAGI (reference sequence). The V end was cut by 4 bases, the J end by 8 bases, with 14 bases between. The CDR3 has 14 residues. V gene TRBV6-6 combines with J gene TRBJ1-4, with D perhaps matching TRBD1 (5 bases). Material: PBMCs. The receptor was derived from a woman in her seventies with lung cancer. DNA of the CDR3: TGTGCCAGCAGTTCGACGGGGGTTGAAGAAAAACTGTTTTTT. Residues: CASSSTGVEEKLFF.